This entry features one T cell receptor (beta chain) sequence. No antigen is known for it. The data were produced by immunoSEQ multiplex PCR, yet TCRdb's version contains in-frame clones alone and is incomplete. Of 4,000 to 5,500 clones in the sample, 71% were seen once. This specimen comes from a study of immune cell composition in non-small cell lung cancer. Regarding the study as a whole: No significant correlation existed between pack-years smoked and tumour clonality.

V gave up 1 base and J gave up 5 bases; unmatched junction bases: 11. The CDR3 is 17 amino acids. Germline values: CDR1 SGHRS, CDR2 YFSETQ. The sequenced material came from lung tumor tissue. The chain employs TRBV5-1 and TRBJ2-3; 9 positions agree with TRBD2. This receptor was identified in a human donor with non-small cell lung cancer. The CDR3 DNA reads as TGCGCCAGCAGCTTGTGGCCCGGCGGGAGGGCTATAGATACGCAGTATTTT. Amino acid sequence: CASSLWPGGRAIDTQYF.